Here is one T cell receptor (beta chain) with its context. The antigen remains undetermined. This sample is part of a study of CD8 T cells in Susac syndrome. An input of roughly 0.5 to 1 ug of RNA was subjected to reverse transcription using random hexamers. One entry per CDR3 protein, called by TCRdb with MiXCR from the immunoSEQ multiplex PCR reads. The table lists some 170,000 distinct CDR3 sequences, 90% to 95% of them singletons. Study results and caveats: Only a relatively small number of individuals were included in the TCR sequencing and HLA analysis.

The CDR3 length is 16 residues. Germline CDR1 reads SGHAT; CDR2 reads FQNNGV. J was trimmed by 5 bases and V by 4 bases; bases with no gene match: 10. The clonotype originates from a human donor in good health. This chain uses TRBV11-2 with TRBJ1-4; 7 bases fit TRBD1. Sample: CD4+ T cells from PBMCs. This chain's CDR3 is CASSSLQGRGNEKLFF. CDR3 coding DNA: TGTGCCAGCAGCTCACTACAGGGGAGGGGAAATGAAAAACTGTTTTTT. Drawing the rest from reference TRBV11-2 and TRBJ1-4, the complete variable domain is EAGVAQSPRYKIIEKRQSVAFWCNPISGHATLYWYQQILGQGPKLLIQFQNNGVVDDSQLPKDRFSAERLKGVDSTLKIQPAKLEDSAVYLCASSSLQGRGNEKLFFGSGTQLSVL.